The 28 T cell receptor beta chains listed next were all sequenced from one sample in a study of cytomegalovirus exposure and HLA in healthy donors. The PCR made use of 60 Vbeta and 13 Jbeta primers. The assay was immunoSEQ multiplex PCR, and TCRdb's table has in-frame clones only and misses some. This sample lists over 150,000 clones; its ten largest clones have less than 0.85%. Material for sequencing was PBMCs. The receptors were sampled from a boy aged 5-17 years in good health and CMV-seronegative.

The chain joins TRBV27 to TRBJ1-6; TRBD1 matches 8 bases. The CDR3 contains 16 residues. Per germline, CDR1 MNHEY and CDR2 SMNVEV (reference sequence). V shed 3 bases, J shed 7 bases, and the junction held 8 bases outside the gene matches. The CDR3 region has the DNA TGTGCCAGCAGTTTCTTGACAGGGGTTAAAAATTCACCCCTCCACTTT. Translation gives CASSFLTGVKNSPLHF.

The CDR3 loop is CASSVAGDEQYF. In nucleotides, the CDR3 is TGTGCCAGCAGCGTAGCAGGGGACGAGCAGTACTTC. This sequence joins TRBV9 and TRBJ2-7; D is perhaps TRBD1 (6 bases). There are 12 residues in the CDR3. Germline loops: CDR1 SGDLS, CDR2 YYNGEE. Trimming left V 0 bases short and J 5 bases short, with 6 bases between.

The chain joins TRBV6-1 to TRBJ1-5; D is unclear. Germline CDR1 and CDR2: MNHNS and SASEGT. Trimming stripped 7 bases from V and 0 bases from J, with 13 bases between. The CDR3 is made up of 15 amino acids. CDR3: CASNQARDSNQPQHF. Here the CDR3 DNA reads TGTGCCAGCAATCAAGCTCGGGATAGCAATCAGCCCCAGCATTTT.

This chain joins TRBV5-1 and TRBJ1-2; TRBD1 agrees at 8 bases. V gave up 4 bases and J gave up 0 bases; unmatched junction bases: 8. The CDR3 runs to 16 residues. Germline loops: CDR1 SGHRS, CDR2 YFSETQ. As DNA, the CDR3 is TGCGCCAGCAGCCCCCGGACAGGGTTGACTAACTATGGCTACACCTTC. Translating it yields CASSPRTGLTNYGYTF.

The chain has TRBV27 and TRBJ2-7; no reliable D call. The CDR3 loop spans 14 amino acids. Trimming shortened V by 5 bases and J by 2 bases, and 13 bases separated the two germline ends. CDR1 and CDR2 (germline): MNHEY, SMNVEV (reference sequence). The CDR3 protein is CASSPQTKTYEQYF. The CDR3 DNA reads TGTGCCAGCAGTCCCCAAACAAAAACCTACGAGCAGTACTTC.

V usage is TRBV7-2 and J usage is TRBJ1-1; D not resolved. Looked up from germline, CDR1 is SGHTA and CDR2 is FQGNSA. V was cut by 2 bases and J by 3 bases, with 4 bases left in between. The CDR3 has 12 amino acids. The CDR3 bases are TGTGCCAGCAGCTTACAGTACACTGAAGCTTTCTTT. Amino acids: CASSLQYTEAFF.

This chain joins TRBV28 and TRBJ1-1, with TRBD1 as a possible D gene (5 bases). Deletions cut 5 bases from V and 4 bases from J, with 11 bases between. The CDR3 consists of 13 residues. Germline-derived CDR1 and CDR2 are MDHEN and SYDVKM. The CDR3 DNA is TGTGCCAGCAGTGTGGGGGGAGGCACTGAAGCTTTCTTT. Translated: CASSVGGGTEAFF.

This rearrangement joins TRBV11-2 to TRBJ2-7, with TRBD1 identical over 8 bases. CDR1 is SGHAT and CDR2 is FQNNGV in the germline V gene. This CDR3 is built from 14 residues. V dropped 4 bases and J dropped 4; count of bases not matched to a gene: 6. This CDR3 reads CASSSLRTGYEQYF. CDR3 nucleotides: TGTGCCAGCAGCTCACTGCGGACAGGGTACGAGCAGTACTTC.

In the case of this clone: The germline gene is not matched at one end of the junction; a read error may be the cause. The gene calls are TRBV4-1 and TRBJ2-3, with 7 bases identical to TRBD1. CDR3 length: 13 residues. Germline CDR1 MGHRA, CDR2 YSYEKL. CDR3 region: CASSQVQGEVRCF. For the CDR3, the DNA is TGCGCCAGCAGCCAAGTTCAGGGGGAAGTTAGGTGCTTT.

The V call is TRBV4-2, the J call TRBJ2-7, with a tentative D call TRBD2 (5 bases). Trimming cost V 2 bases and J 0 bases, with 11 bases left between them. Germline-derived CDR1 and CDR2 are LGHNA and YNFKEQ. The CDR3 sequence is 15 residues long. CDR3 DNA sequence: TGTGCCAGCAGCCAAACAGCGGTCAGCTCCTACGAGCAGTACTTC. Residues: CASSQTAVSSYEQYF.

The chain joins TRBV5-6 to TRBJ1-3; D remains ambiguous. Trimming stripped 0 bases from V and 9 bases from J, with 10 bases between. Germline CDR1 SGHDT, CDR2 YYEEEE. This CDR3 is built from 13 residues. The CDR3 loop reads CASSLAGSGTIYF. In DNA form, the CDR3 reads TGTGCCAGCAGCTTGGCTGGGTCGGGCACCATATATTTT. The variable domain in full, completed from reference TRBV5-6 and TRBJ1-3, reads DAGVTQSPTHLIKTRGQQVTLRCSPKSGHDTVSWYQQALGQGPQFIFQYYEEEERQRGNFPDRFSGHQFPNYSSELNVNALLLGDSALYLCASSLAGSGTIYFGEGSWLTVV.

The chain employs TRBV7-2 and TRBJ1-1; the match to TRBD1 covers 10 bases. The CDR3 is made up of 16 amino acids. Germline CDR1 reads SGHTA; CDR2 reads FQGNSA. V was clipped by 5 bases and J by 10 bases; unmatched bases: 16. The CDR3 reads CASSASPRDRGRGAFF. CDR3 DNA: TGTGCCAGCAGCGCCTCCCCAAGGGACAGGGGCAGGGGAGCTTTCTTT.

V gene TRBV6-5 combines with J gene TRBJ1-5; D is perhaps TRBD1 (5 bases). Germline V gene sequence: CDR1 MNHEY, CDR2 SVGAGI. V gave up 0 bases and J gave up 11 bases, with 17 bases separating them. The CDR3 spans 15 residues. The CDR3 DNA reads as TGTGCCAGCAGTTACTCTGGGGAGCCCCGGGGGACCCAGCATTTT. This translates into CASSYSGEPRGTQHF.

The rearrangement uses TRBV7-7 and TRBJ1-1, with D uncertain. In germline, CDR1 is SSHAT, CDR2 FNYEAQ (reference sequence). The V and J ends lost 6 bases and 0 bases respectively, with 8 bases between them. There are 13 residues in the CDR3. The CDR3 sequence is CASSYNLNTEAFF. CDR3 DNA sequence: TGTGCCAGCAGTTACAATCTGAACACTGAAGCTTTCTTT.

The chain carries TRBV5-1 and TRBJ1-2; unclear D gene. The germline CDR1 and CDR2 sequences are SGHRS and YFSETQ. This CDR3 region has 13 residues. V shed 0 bases and J shed 2 bases, with 5 bases lying between them. The chain's CDR3 is CASSLGQNYGYTF. Here the CDR3 DNA reads TGCGCCAGCAGCTTGGGGCAGAACTATGGCTACACCTTC.

The rearrangement links TRBV5-5 to TRBJ1-1; D might be TRBD1 (6 bases). Germline loops: CDR1 SGHKS, CDR2 YYEKEE (reference sequence). V was clipped by 0 bases and J by 1 base, with 16 bases between them. There are 17 residues in the CDR3. CDR3 region: CASSLAPVTGRNTEAFF. For the CDR3, the DNA is TGTGCCAGCAGCTTGGCTCCTGTCACAGGGAGGAACACTGAAGCTTTCTTT.

The chain joins TRBV10-3 to TRBJ2-1; TRBD2 aligns across 16 bases. In germline, CDR1 is ENHRY, CDR2 SYGVKD. J was trimmed by 6 bases and V by 6 bases; bases with no gene match: 8. The CDR3 covers 17 residues. The CDR3 DNA reads as TGTGCCATCAGCCGCGGGACTAGCGGGGGGGCTCTCAATGAGCAGTTCTTC. It codes for CAISRGTSGGALNEQFF.

The chain has TRBV4-3 and TRBJ2-3, with TRBD2 matching 8 bases. CDR1 is LGHNA, CDR2 YSLEER, per germline. V shed 3 bases and J 5 bases; nucleotides not matched to a gene: 10. This CDR3 is 16 amino acids long. In DNA form, the CDR3 reads TGCGCCAGCAGCCAGTGGCGCGCAGCGGGGGAAGATACGCAGTATTTT. Residues: CASSQWRAAGEDTQYF.

The chain recombines TRBV7-2 with TRBJ1-5; 7 bases line up with TRBD1. This CDR3 is 15 amino acids long. In germline, CDR1 is SGHTA, CDR2 FQGNSA. V shed 5 bases and J 4 bases; nucleotides not matched to a gene: 8. In DNA form, the CDR3 reads TGTGCCAGCAGCAAAGAGACAGGGCCGAATCAGCCCCAGCATTTT. Translation gives CASSKETGPNQPQHF.

The chain uses TRBV27 and TRBJ1-1; D perhaps matches TRBD1 (6 bases). Germline V gives CDR1 MNHEY, CDR2 SMNVEV (reference sequence). The CDR3 consists of 17 residues. Trimming left V 5 bases short and J 0 bases short, with 19 bases between. The CDR3 loop reads CASSRTEGWSMNTEAFF. Written as DNA, the CDR3 is TGTGCCAGCAGTCGGACAGAGGGGTGGTCTATGAACACTGAAGCTTTCTTT.

The chain couples TRBV10-3 to TRBJ2-7; 9 positions match TRBD2. Germline CDR1 and CDR2: ENHRY and SYGVKD. Trimming at V came to 6 bases and at J to 6 bases, leaving 3 bases not matched to a gene. The CDR3 runs to 12 residues. CDR3 loop: CAIRGTSLEQYF. CDR3 coding DNA: TGTGCCATCAGGGGGACTAGCCTCGAGCAGTACTTC.

The chain has TRBV5-1 and TRBJ1-1; D might be TRBD1 (5 bases). V gave up 0 bases and J gave up 0 bases, with 12 bases separating them. The germline V gene has CDR1 SGHRS and CDR2 YFSETQ. There are 16 residues in the CDR3. The CDR3: CASSLDQGRMNTEAFF. The CDR3 region has the DNA TGCGCCAGCAGCTTGGACCAGGGCCGGATGAACACTGAAGCTTTCTTT. Full variable domain (rest looked up from reference TRBV5-1 and TRBJ1-1): KAGVTQTPRYLIKTRGQQVTLSCSPISGHRSVSWYQQTPGQGLQFLFEYFSETQRNKGNFPGRFSGRQFSNSRSEMNVSTLELGDSALYLCASSLDQGRMNTEAFFGQGTRLTVV.

The chain uses TRBV13 and TRBJ2-7; 14 bases fit TRBD2. With 4 bases clipped from V and 3 bases from J, the junction kept 5 bases outside the gene matches. The germline V gene encodes CDR1 PRHDT and CDR2 FYEKMQ (reference sequence). The CDR3 is made up of 16 amino acids. CDR3 sequence reads: CASSYSTSGGVYEQYF. DNA of the CDR3: TGTGCCAGCAGCTACTCGACTAGCGGGGGGGTCTACGAGCAGTACTTC.

The rearrangement joins TRBV25-1 to TRBJ1-5; D is unresolved. V dropped 1 base and J dropped 6 bases, with 10 bases sitting between them. Germline lookup yields CDR1 MGHDK and CDR2 SYGVNS. The CDR3 loop spans 14 amino acids. This CDR3 is CASSELEAGQPQHF. DNA for the CDR3: TGTGCCAGCAGTGAATTAGAGGCCGGTCAGCCCCAGCATTTT.

V is TRBV27 and J is TRBJ2-7; D call uncertain. V shed 5 bases and J shed 2 bases, with 13 bases lying between them. This CDR3 has 14 residues. Germline V CDR1 and CDR2: MNHEY, SMNVEV (reference sequence). The CDR3 here is CASSPHGSPYEQYF. CDR3 nucleotide sequence: TGTGCCAGCAGTCCACACGGGTCTCCCTACGAGCAGTACTTC.

The CDR3 bases are TGTGCCAGCAGTTACTCGGCAGGGGCGACTGAAGCTTTCTTT. As protein: CASSYSAGATEAFF. J is TRBJ1-1 and V is TRBV6-5, with D tentatively TRBD1 (6 bases). The V and J ends lost 0 bases and 5 bases respectively, with 10 bases between them. This CDR3 is built from 14 residues. Germline assignment: CDR1 MNHEY and CDR2 SVGAGI.

On this clone itself: This specimen includes other DNA sequences encoding the same CDR3. The V and J genes are TRBV6-1 and TRBJ2-7; 8 bases align to TRBD2. Germline CDR1 reads MNHNS; CDR2 reads SASEGT. Germline trimming cut 4 bases from V and 3 bases from J; bases unmatched to any gene: 11. The length of the CDR3 is 16 residues. In nucleotides, the CDR3 is TGTGCCAGCAGTGGGGGGCTACTAGCGGCCTTCTACGAGCAGTACTTC. This translates into CASSGGLLAAFYEQYF.

The rearrangement joins TRBV7-3 to TRBJ2-7; 9 bases align to TRBD1. Germline trimming cut 4 bases from V and 6 bases from J; bases unmatched to any gene: 4. This CDR3 contains 13 residues. CDR1 and CDR2 from the germline V gene are SGHTA and FQGTGA. Here the CDR3 reads CASSSGQGGEQYF. The CDR3 nucleotides read TGTGCCAGCAGCTCGGGACAGGGAGGCGAGCAGTACTTC. Full variable domain (outside the CDR3, taken from reference TRBV7-3 and TRBJ2-7): GAGVSQTPSNKVTEKGKYVELRCDPISGHTALYWYRQSLGQGPEFLIYFQGTGAADDSGLPNDRFFAVRPEGSVSTLKIQRTERGDSAVYLCASSSGQGGEQYFGPGTRLTVT.